Listed here is a single T cell receptor beta chain. The antigen is unknown. Trimming removed 5 bases at V and 0 bases at J, with 17 bases between. Germline assignment: CDR1 DFQATT and CDR2 SNEGSKA (reference sequence). CDR3 length equals 16 residues. A second roughly 6 to 12 cycle PCR used barcoded and J-beta primers. MiXCR was run by TCRdb on the 5' RACE reads, yielding one entry per CDR3 protein. The sample records hundreds of thousands of distinct CDR3 sequences, roughly 25% being singletons. This sample was included in a study of blood T cells in healthy people across ages. Each donor had approximately 10 milliliters of peripheral blood drawn. Study outcomes and limitations: Long-lived and aged donors differed, with more naive CD4+ cells and higher diversity in the long-lived.

These data were also reused for a study on T cells of mothers and their children.

The source is a boy younger than 18 in good health. The rearrangement joins TRBV20-1 to TRBJ2-1; D is perhaps TRBD2 (5 bases). Sequencing was done on a sample of blood. The CDR3 spells CSAWSVSESSYNEQFF. CDR3 nucleotide sequence: TGCAGTGCTTGGAGCGTTAGCGAGAGCTCCTACAATGAGCAGTTCTTC.